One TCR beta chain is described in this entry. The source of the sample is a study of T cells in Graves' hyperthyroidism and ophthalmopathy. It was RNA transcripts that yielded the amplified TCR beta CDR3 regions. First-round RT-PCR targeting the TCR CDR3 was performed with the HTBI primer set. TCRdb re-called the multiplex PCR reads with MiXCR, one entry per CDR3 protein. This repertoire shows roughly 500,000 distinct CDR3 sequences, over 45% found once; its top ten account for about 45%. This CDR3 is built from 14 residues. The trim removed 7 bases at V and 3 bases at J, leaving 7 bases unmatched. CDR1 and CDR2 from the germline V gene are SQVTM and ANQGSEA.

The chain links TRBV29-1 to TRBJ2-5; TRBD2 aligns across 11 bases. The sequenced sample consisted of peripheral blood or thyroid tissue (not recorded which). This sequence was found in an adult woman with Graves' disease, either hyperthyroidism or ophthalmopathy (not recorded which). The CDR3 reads CSAGGTSGKETQYF. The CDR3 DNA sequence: TGCAGCGCCGGGGGGACTAGCGGAAAAGAGACCCAGTACTTC.